This TCR beta chain was captured in a study of T-cell reconstitution after alpha-beta-depleted transplantation in children. Unique molecular identifiers were used to barcode this TCRbeta library. TCRdb re-derived calls from the PCR reads in MiXCR, one entry per CDR3 protein. The repertoire consists of about 500,000 distinct CDR3 sequences, with approximately 29% occurring once and the leading ten covering under 3%. This clonotype has a handful of counts. V shed 6 bases and J shed 0 bases, with 15 bases lying between them. Germline CDR1 SGHAT, CDR2 FQNNGV. The CDR3 runs 16 residues. Sequences were derived from PBMCs from the stem cell graft donor, sampled from the stem cell graft. The chain combines TRBV11-2 with TRBJ2-4; D could derive from TRBD1 or TRBD2 (6 bases each). This TCR derives from a human donor who donated a stem cell graft to a child with aplastic anemia. The DNA of the CDR3 is TGTGCCAGCAGGGAGGGGGTTGGTCTAGCCAAAAACATTCAGTACTTC. Translated: CASREGVGLAKNIQYF.